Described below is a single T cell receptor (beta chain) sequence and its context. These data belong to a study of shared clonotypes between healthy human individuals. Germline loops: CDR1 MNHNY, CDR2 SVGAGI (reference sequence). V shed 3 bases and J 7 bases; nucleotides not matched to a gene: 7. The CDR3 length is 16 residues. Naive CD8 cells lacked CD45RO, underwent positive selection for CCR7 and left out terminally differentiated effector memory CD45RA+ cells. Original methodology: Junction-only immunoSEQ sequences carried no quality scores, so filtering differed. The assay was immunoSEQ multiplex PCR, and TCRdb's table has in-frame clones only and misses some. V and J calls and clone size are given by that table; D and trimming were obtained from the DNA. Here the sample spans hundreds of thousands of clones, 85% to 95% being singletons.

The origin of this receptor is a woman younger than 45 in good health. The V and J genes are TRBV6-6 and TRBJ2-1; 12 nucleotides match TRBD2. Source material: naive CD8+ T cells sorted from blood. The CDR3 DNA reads TGTGCCAGCAGTTATCAGACTAGCGGGAGAAAAAATGAGCAGTTCTTC. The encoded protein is CASSYQTSGRKNEQFF.